The T cell receptor (beta chain) under discussion was sequenced for a study of graft-versus-host responses after intestinal transplantation. About the research overall: All recipients were given anti-thymocyte globulin induction, and tacrolimus and steroids were then administered for approximately 3 years.

Graft-derived tissue was subjected to processing to liberate intraepithelial and lamina propria lymphocytes. Clones were read by immunoSEQ multiplex PCR, and TCRdb kept only the in-frame ones, dropping some. The table lists fewer than 25,000 clones, roughly four fifths of them singletons. As regards this clone: Its antigen remains unidentified.

V was trimmed by 2 bases and J by 7 bases, leaving 20 bases between them. The CDR3 extends over 17 amino acids. CDR1 and CDR2 (germline): LGHNA, YNFKEQ. Study-wide findings and caveats: Allograft graft-versus-host to host-versus-graft clonal ratios ran high in patients with graft-donor T cell macrochimerism.

This receptor was identified in a human patient who received an intestinal transplant, so some T cells may come from the graft donor. The chain carries TRBV4-2 and TRBJ1-4, with D possibly being TRBD1 (5 bases). Sequencing was performed on ileum tissue, taken 12 days after intestinal transplant. CDR3 amino acids: CASSQPQRGHLSEKLFF. The CDR3, as DNA: TGTGCCAGCAGCCAACCCCAAAGGGGCCACCTAAGTGAAAAACTGTTTTTT.